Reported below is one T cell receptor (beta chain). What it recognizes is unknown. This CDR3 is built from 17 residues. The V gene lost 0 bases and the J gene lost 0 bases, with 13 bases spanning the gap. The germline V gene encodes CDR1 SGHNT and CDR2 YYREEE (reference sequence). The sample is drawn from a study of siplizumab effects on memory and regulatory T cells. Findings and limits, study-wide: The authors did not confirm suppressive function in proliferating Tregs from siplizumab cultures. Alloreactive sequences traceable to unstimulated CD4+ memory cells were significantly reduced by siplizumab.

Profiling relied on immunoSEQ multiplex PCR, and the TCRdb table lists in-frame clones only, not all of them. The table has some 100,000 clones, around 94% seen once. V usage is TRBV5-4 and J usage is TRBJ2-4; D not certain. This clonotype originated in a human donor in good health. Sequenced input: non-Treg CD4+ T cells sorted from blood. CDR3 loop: CASSLEGQTLAKNIQYF. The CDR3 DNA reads TGTGCCAGCAGCTTGGAGGGCCAGACCCTAGCCAAAAACATTCAGTACTTC.